This is a list of T cell receptor beta chains from one sample in a study of blood T cell repertoires in COVID-19. Profiling relied on immunoSEQ multiplex PCR, and the TCRdb table lists in-frame clones only, not all of them. The table lists approximately 150,000 clones, approximately 95% of them singletons. Material for sequencing was peripheral blood. All receptors derive from a woman aged 55-69 years with COVID-19, enrolled during active disease. CDR3s include the opening cysteine and the closing phenylalanine or tryptophan. Each record gives: clone size, D gene, V gene, J gene, CDR3 length, CDR3 DNA, CDR3 protein. D genes are given only for firm matches. Only some rows state a clone size, as once, few, many or a class for expanded clones.

abundance: NA
d_gene: NA
v_gene: TRBV2
j_gene: TRBJ1-1
len: 14
CDR3nt: TGTGCCAGCCGCCCCTTTAACAGGAACACTGAAGCTTTCTTT
CDR3aa: CASRPFNRNTEAFF

abundance: NA
d_gene: NA
v_gene: TRBV19
j_gene: TRBJ2-1
len: 13
CDR3nt: TGTGCCAGTAGTCCAAATACTTACAATGAGCAGTTCTTC
CDR3aa: CASSPNTYNEQFF

abundance: NA
d_gene: TRBD1
v_gene: TRBV27
j_gene: TRBJ2-2
len: 14
CDR3nt: TGTGCCAGCAAGAGGGACAGGGACACCGGGGAGCTGTTTTTT
CDR3aa: CASKRDRDTGELFF

abundance: NA
d_gene: TRBD1
v_gene: TRBV10-3
j_gene: TRBJ1-1
len: 18
CDR3nt: TGTGCCATCAGTGTACTCCCGGGACAGGGGGAGATGAACACTGAAGCTTTCTTT
CDR3aa: CAISVLPGQGEMNTEAFF

abundance: NA
d_gene: NA
v_gene: TRBV5-5
j_gene: TRBJ2-2
len: 16
CDR3nt: TGTGCCAGCAGCTTGTCTGGGCCCGCGAACACCGGGGAGCTGTTTTTT
CDR3aa: CASSLSGPANTGELFF

abundance: NA
d_gene: NA
v_gene: TRBV6-5
j_gene: TRBJ1-2
len: 13
CDR3nt: TGTGCCACAGGGGCGTCGCGAAACTATGGCTACACCTTC
CDR3aa: CATGASRNYGYTF

abundance: once
d_gene: TRBD2
v_gene: TRBV19
j_gene: TRBJ2-3
len: 19
CDR3nt: TGTGCCAGTAGTATGGAGACTAGCGGGGGGCTCACCCTCACAGATACGCAGTATTTT
CDR3aa: CASSMETSGGLTLTDTQYF

abundance: NA
d_gene: NA
v_gene: TRBV18
j_gene: TRBJ1-1
len: 13
CDR3nt: TGTGCCAGCTCACCAGGAACGGGGGTTGAAGCTTTCTTT
CDR3aa: CASSPGTGVEAFF

abundance: NA
d_gene: NA
v_gene: TRBV27
j_gene: TRBJ1-3
len: 18
CDR3nt: TGTGCCAGCAGTTTATCGGGCCACCTTCGTTCCTCTGGAAACACCATATATTTT
CDR3aa: CASSLSGHLRSSGNTIYF

abundance: NA
d_gene: TRBD1
v_gene: TRBV6-5
j_gene: TRBJ2-7
len: 14
CDR3nt: TGTGCCAGCACCGGGGACAGCGGTCCCTACGAGCAGTACTTC
CDR3aa: CASTGDSGPYEQYF

abundance: NA
d_gene: TRBD1
v_gene: TRBV7-6
j_gene: TRBJ2-1
len: 16
CDR3nt: TGTGCCAGCAGCTTAGTGGGGACAGGGCCCAACAATGAGCAGTTCTTC
CDR3aa: CASSLVGTGPNNEQFF

abundance: NA
d_gene: NA
v_gene: TRBV15
j_gene: TRBJ1-3
len: 13
CDR3nt: TGTGCCACCAGCGGGAGGGAGATGGACACCATATATTTT
CDR3aa: CATSGREMDTIYF

abundance: NA
d_gene: NA
v_gene: TRBV6-2/TRBV6-3
j_gene: TRBJ2-3
len: 18
CDR3nt: TGTGCCAGCAGTTACTCGTTGTCCGGACAGTGGACCACAGATACGCAGTATTTT
CDR3aa: CASSYSLSGQWTTDTQYF

abundance: NA
d_gene: TRBD1
v_gene: TRBV6-5
j_gene: TRBJ1-5
len: 13
CDR3nt: TGTGCCAGCAGTTCCGACAGGGGTCAGCCCCAGCATTTT
CDR3aa: CASSSDRGQPQHF

abundance: NA
d_gene: NA
v_gene: TRBV4-3
j_gene: TRBJ2-1
len: 13
CDR3nt: TGCGCCAGCAGCCAAGTAACTGGCGGTGAGCAGTTCTTC
CDR3aa: CASSQVTGGEQFF

abundance: NA
d_gene: TRBD1
v_gene: TRBV30
j_gene: TRBJ2-7
len: 13
CDR3nt: TGTGCCTGGATCCGGGACAGTATCTACGAGCAGTACTTC
CDR3aa: CAWIRDSIYEQYF

abundance: NA
d_gene: TRBD1
v_gene: TRBV2
j_gene: TRBJ1-6
len: 15
CDR3nt: TGTGCCAGCCTCCGGGACAGGGGGATTAATTCACCCCTCCACTTT
CDR3aa: CASLRDRGINSPLHF

abundance: NA
d_gene: NA
v_gene: TRBV4-1
j_gene: TRBJ1-2
len: 15
CDR3nt: TGCGCCAGCAGCCAAGAAGGGGCAGTGAACTATGGCTACACCTTC
CDR3aa: CASSQEGAVNYGYTF

abundance: NA
d_gene: TRBD1
v_gene: TRBV4-1
j_gene: TRBJ1-2
len: 14
CDR3nt: TGCGCCAGCAGCCAACGGACAGGGGGCTGGGTCTACACCTTC
CDR3aa: CASSQRTGGWVYTF

abundance: once
d_gene: TRBD1
v_gene: TRBV9
j_gene: TRBJ1-2
len: 13
CDR3nt: TGTGCCAGCAGCGTAGCAAGGGGGCATGGCTACACCTTC
CDR3aa: CASSVARGHGYTF

abundance: NA
d_gene: NA
v_gene: TRBV7-2
j_gene: TRBJ1-1
len: 14
CDR3nt: TGTGCCAGCAGCCCCCACGGTATAAACACTGAAGCTTTCTTT
CDR3aa: CASSPHGINTEAFF

abundance: NA
d_gene: NA
v_gene: TRBV28
j_gene: TRBJ1-6
len: 16
CDR3nt: TGTGCCAGCAGTCCACAGGATAGCTCCTATAATTCACCCCTCCACTTT
CDR3aa: CASSPQDSSYNSPLHF